A single sample gave rise to the 7 T cell receptor beta chains below, sequenced in a study of blood T cell repertoires in COVID-19. Profiled with immunoSEQ multiplex PCR; TCRdb holds only in-frame clones, not every one. The sample lists about 230,000 clones; roughly 85% were seen once. Material for sequencing was peripheral blood. Source of these receptors: a man aged 45 to 65 with COVID-19, enrolled during active disease.

DNA of the CDR3: TGTGCCAGCAGCTTAATCTTCGGGGGTGGCTACGAGCAGTACTTC. Translating it yields CASSLIFGGGYEQYF. V usage is TRBV11-2 and J usage is TRBJ2-7, with D maybe TRBD2 (6 bases). CDR1 is SGHAT, CDR2 FQNNGV, per germline. Deletions cut 2 bases from V and 3 bases from J, with 14 bases between. CDR3 length equals 15 residues. Drawing the rest from reference TRBV11-2 and TRBJ2-7, the complete variable domain is EAGVAQSPRYKIIEKRQSVAFWCNPISGHATLYWYQQILGQGPKLLIQFQNNGVVDDSQLPKDRFSAERLKGVDSTLKIQPAKLEDSAVYLCASSLIFGGGYEQYFGPGTRLTVT.

The chain is built from TRBV7-8 and TRBJ1-2; 9 positions agree with TRBD1. This CDR3 has 15 residues. The ends lost 5 bases at V and 5 bases at J; junction bases unmatched: 9. Germline loops: CDR1 SGHVS, CDR2 FQNEAQ. In nucleotides, the CDR3 is TGTGCCAGCAGCCCACGGGACAGGGATAGGTATGGCTACACCTTC. Translating gives CASSPRDRDRYGYTF.

This clone was seen a single time. V gene TRBV18 combines with J gene TRBJ2-1; 13 nucleotides match TRBD2. This CDR3 is built from 16 residues. Germline V gene sequence: CDR1 KGHSH, CDR2 LQKENI. V shed 5 bases and J 3 bases; nucleotides not matched to a gene: 4. The CDR3 coding sequence is TGTGCCAGCTCAAAGACTAGCGGGGGGATCTACAATGAGCAGTTCTTC. Translation gives CASSKTSGGIYNEQFF.

V gene TRBV18 combines with J gene TRBJ2-3, with 10 bases fitting TRBD1. The CDR3 runs 17 residues. From germline, CDR1 is KGHSH and CDR2 LQKENI. The J segment lost 0 bases and the V segment lost 5 bases, leaving 8 bases of the junction unmatched. CDR3 DNA: TGTGCCAGCTCAGTCCTCGGACAGGGGGGAAGCACAGATACGCAGTATTTT. It specifies CASSVLGQGGSTDTQYF.

The chain couples TRBV3-1 (or the pseudogene TRBV3-2) to TRBJ1-6; weak D call: TRBD1 (6 bases). CDR1 is LGHDT, CDR2 YNNKEL, per germline (reference sequence). This CDR3 is 15 amino acids long. Trimming pared 4 bases from V and 9 bases from J, leaving 16 bases between. The CDR3 DNA follows: TGTGCCAGCAGCCCTACGACAGGTCCAACTTCACCCCTCCACTTT. Encoded protein: CASSPTTGPTSPLHF.

V gene TRBV28 combines with J gene TRBJ1-4; D gene unclear. V was shortened by 3 bases and J by 5 bases, with 13 bases between the two germline ends. Germline V gene data show CDR1 as MDHEN and CDR2 as SYDVKM. The CDR3 consists of 15 residues. The CDR3 region is CASSFSSALNEKLFF. The CDR3 DNA is TGTGCCAGCAGTTTTTCGAGTGCCCTGAATGAAAAACTGTTTTTT.

The chain links TRBV11-2 to TRBJ2-5; possible D gene TRBD1, 6 bases. Per germline, CDR1 SGHAT and CDR2 FQNNGV. Trimming stripped 4 bases from V and 2 bases from J, with 8 bases between. CDR3 length equals 13 residues. The chain's CDR3 is CASSSGQQETQYF. CDR3 DNA: TGTGCCAGCAGCTCTGGACAGCAAGAGACCCAGTACTTC.